Below are 26 T cell receptor beta chains sequenced from a single sample in a study of OX40 agonist ivuxolimab in advanced cancers. The library was obtained by the immunoSEQ multiplex PCR assay. TCRdb mirrors the immuneACCESS table, restricted to in-frame sequences. Some clones are absent from its copies; in checked studies, under half trace to an unresolved V gene, and the reason for the others is unknown. This sample has roughly 96,000 clones in its table, and about 84% of those were observed once. The ten largest make up 5.8% of the sample. The sample in question was CD4+ or CD8+ T cells sorted from blood, obtained in a trial of the OX40 agonist ivuxolimab. The source of these receptors is an adult with an advanced solid tumor such as melanoma, head and neck, liver or kidney cancer.

The chain recombines TRBV5-1 with TRBJ2-3; TRBD2 aligns across 9 bases. V shed 5 bases and J 2 bases; nucleotides not matched to a gene: 3. The CDR3 has 14 residues. Germline V gene sequence: CDR1 SGHRS, CDR2 YFSETQ. CDR3 region: CASSSGGLTDTQYF. CDR3 sequence (DNA): TGCGCCAGCAGTAGCGGGGGCCTCACAGATACGCAGTATTTT. Using reference TRBV5-1 and TRBJ2-3 for the parts outside the CDR3, the full variable domain is KAGVTQTPRYLIKTRGQQVTLSCSPISGHRSVSWYQQTPGQGLQFLFEYFSETQRNKGNFPGRFSGRQFSNSRSEMNVSTLELGDSALYLCASSSGGLTDTQYFGPGTRLTVL.

V and J are TRBV7-8 and TRBJ2-7; 12 nucleotides line up with TRBD2. Trimming cost V 3 bases and J 0 bases; bases outside gene matches: 21. CDR1 and CDR2 (germline): SGHVS, FQNEAQ. The CDR3 length is 22 residues. For the CDR3, the DNA is TGTGCCAGCAGCTTCCAAGTGGGAAGCCCGGGACTAGCGGGCCGAAGCTCCTACGAGCAGTACTTC. Translated: CASSFQVGSPGLAGRSSYEQYF.

The chain is built from TRBV5-1 and TRBJ2-4, with a tentative D call TRBD1 (6 bases). The germline CDR1 and CDR2 sequences are SGHRS and YFSETQ. Trimming stripped 4 bases from V and 0 bases from J, with 17 bases between. The CDR3 consists of 17 residues. The CDR3 DNA reads TGCGCCAGCAGCGTAGGACAGTGGGGGAGAGCCAAAAACATTCAGTACTTC. This sequence encodes CASSVGQWGRAKNIQYF.

V and J are TRBV7-8 and TRBJ1-4; D not certain. V lost 5 bases and J 6 bases, leaving 13 bases between the germline ends. Germline V gene lookup returns CDR1 SGHVS and CDR2 FQNEAQ. The CDR3 is 14 amino acids. The CDR3 loop is CASSIDIGDEKLFF. The CDR3 coding sequence is TGTGCCAGCAGCATTGACATCGGGGATGAAAAACTGTTTTTT.

The chain uses TRBV6-5 and TRBJ2-2; possible D gene TRBD2, 5 bases. There are 14 residues in the CDR3. Germline V gene data show CDR1 as MNHEY and CDR2 as SVGAGI. The V end lost 6 bases, the J end lost 3 bases, and 11 bases lay between the germline ends. The CDR3 coding sequence is TGTGCCAGCAGGAGGGAGTCGGACACCGGGGAGCTGTTTTTT. Its protein product is CASRRESDTGELFF.

The gene calls are TRBV5-8 and TRBJ1-6, with a possible D match to TRBD1 (5 bases). V gave up 0 bases and J gave up 8 bases, with 12 bases separating them. The germline V gene encodes CDR1 SGHTS and CDR2 YDEGEE. This CDR3 has 15 amino acids. CDR3: CASSLEGGVYSPLHF. DNA of the CDR3: TGTGCCAGCAGCTTGGAGGGAGGGGTTTATTCACCCCTCCACTTT.

The rearrangement joins TRBV30 to TRBJ1-1; D may be TRBD1 (5 bases). This CDR3 has 14 amino acids. Between the trimmed V and J ends, which lost 1 base and 4 bases, there was a span of 13 bases. Germline CDR1 reads GTSNPN; CDR2 reads SVGIG (reference sequence). The CDR3 coding sequence is TGTGCCTGGAGTGCGGGCAGGGCGAGCACTGAAGCTTTCTTT. Protein product: CAWSAGRASTEAFF.

This clone was seen just once. The chain couples TRBV29-1 to TRBJ1-1; D is possibly TRBD1 (5 bases). The V gene lost 3 bases and the J gene lost 7 bases, with 12 bases spanning the gap. Germline lookup yields CDR1 SQVTM and CDR2 ANQGSEA. CDR3 length: 12 residues. The CDR3 is CSVEFRGVEAFF. The CDR3 nucleotides read TGCAGCGTTGAGTTCCGGGGCGTTGAAGCTTTCTTT.

This chain joins TRBV6-1 and TRBJ2-1, with a possible D match to TRBD2 (5 bases). In germline, CDR1 is MNHNS, CDR2 SASEGT. Trimming shortened V by 6 bases and J by 8 bases, and 11 bases separated the two germline ends. The CDR3 loop spans 12 amino acids. CDR3 residues: CASSRGNYEQFF. The CDR3 DNA follows: TGTGCCAGCAGCCGAGGGAACTATGAGCAGTTCTTC.

This chain links TRBV5-6 with TRBJ1-2, with D possibly TRBD1 on 5 matching bases. The CDR3 extends over 12 amino acids. The V end was cut by 5 bases, the J end by 7 bases, with 12 bases between. Germline V CDR1 and CDR2: SGHDT, YYEEEE. This chain's CDR3 is CASRASGGGYTF. In nucleotides, the CDR3 is TGTGCCAGCAGGGCCTCGGGGGGTGGCTACACCTTC.

V and J are TRBV6-5 and TRBJ2-7; weak D call: TRBD1 (5 bases). The CDR3 is 14 residues long. Germline CDR1 reads MNHEY; CDR2 reads SVGAGI. V lost 4 bases, J lost 2 bases, and 12 bases lay in between. CDR3 in amino acids: CASSFDRFAYEQYF. DNA for the CDR3: TGTGCCAGCAGTTTCGACAGATTTGCCTACGAGCAGTACTTC.

The chain is built from TRBV7-9 and TRBJ2-2, with D unclear. This CDR3 is 15 amino acids long. V lost 2 bases and J lost 0, with 7 bases in between. The germline CDR1 and CDR2 sequences are SEHNR and FQNEAQ (reference sequence). The CDR3 DNA reads TGTGCCAGCAGCTTATTCAGGTCGAACACCGGGGAGCTGTTTTTT. Protein sequence: CASSLFRSNTGELFF.

The CDR3 loop reads CSVERVAAGVRNEQFF. CDR3 coding DNA: TGCAGCGTTGAACGGGTCGCGGCGGGAGTTCGCAATGAGCAGTTCTTC. The chain carries TRBV29-1 and TRBJ2-1; TRBD2 matches at 7 bases. Per germline, CDR1 SQVTM and CDR2 ANQGSEA. This CDR3 has 16 residues. Unmatched junction bases numbered 13, after V lost 2 bases and J lost 6 bases.

V gene TRBV10-2 combines with J gene TRBJ2-2; 9 bases align to TRBD2. V was pared by 6 bases and J by 5 bases, with 4 bases of the junction left unmatched. Germline V gene lookup returns CDR1 WSHSY and CDR2 SAAADI. CDR3 size: 14 residues. The CDR3, as DNA: TGCGCCAGCAGCCTTGGACTAGCGACCGGGGAGCTGTTTTTT. Its protein is CASSLGLATGELFF.

This clone has just a few counts. This chain uses TRBV5-4 with TRBJ2-1, with D hard to call. Germline V gives CDR1 SGHNT, CDR2 YYREEE (reference sequence). This CDR3 spans 14 amino acids. V lost 3 bases and J lost 8, with 15 bases in between. The CDR3 is CASSSRNGDDEQFF. The CDR3 DNA follows: TGTGCCAGCAGCTCCAGGAATGGCGATGATGAGCAGTTCTTC. Full variable domain (missing parts from reference TRBV5-4 and TRBJ2-1): ETGVTQSPTHLIKTRGQQVTLRCSSQSGHNTVSWYQQALGQGPQFIFQYYREEENGRGNFPPRFSGLQFPNYSSELNVNALELDDSALYLCASSSRNGDDEQFFGPGTRLTVL.

The chain uses TRBV6-6 and TRBJ2-4, with D maybe TRBD2 (7 bases). Trimming removed 6 bases from V and 1 base from J, with 16 bases in between. This CDR3 has 16 amino acids. CDR1 and CDR2 from the germline V gene are MNHNY and SVGAGI (reference sequence). CDR3 residues: CASRFQGRGAKNIQYF. In nucleotides, the CDR3 is TGTGCCAGCAGATTCCAGGGGCGGGGGGCCAAAAACATTCAGTACTTC.

This clone was found a few times. The chain employs TRBV9 and TRBJ2-3; the match to TRBD1 covers 7 bases. Germline CDR1 and CDR2: SGDLS and YYNGEE. The length of the CDR3 is 16 residues. V lost 0 bases and J lost 3; bases outside the gene matches: 7. The CDR3 coding sequence is TGTGCCAGCAGCGTAGCAGGGGGAGAGAGGACAGATACGCAGTATTTT. Residues: CASSVAGGERTDTQYF.

In this sample, this clone turned up a few times. The rearrangement uses TRBV27 and TRBJ2-1; 7 bases agree with TRBD1. V shed 5 bases and J 4 bases; nucleotides not matched to a gene: 23. Germline V gene data show CDR1 as MNHEY and CDR2 as SMNVEV (reference sequence). The CDR3 extends over 20 amino acids. In DNA, the CDR3 is TGTGCCAGCAGTCTCCGACAGGGTTGGGGGAATCGTAGCCCTTACAATGAGCAGTTCTTC. Amino acid sequence: CASSLRQGWGNRSPYNEQFF.

This chain links TRBV11-2 with TRBJ2-3; unclear D gene. The CDR3 has 14 amino acids. CDR1 is SGHAT, CDR2 FQNNGV, per germline. V lost 2 bases to trimming and J lost 3 bases, with 9 bases between them. The CDR3 nucleotides are TGTGCCAGCAGCTTATCGGTCAGAACAGATACGCAGTATTTT. Its protein is CASSLSVRTDTQYF.

The rearrangement uses TRBV4-3 and TRBJ2-3; 14 bases are a match to TRBD2. The CDR3 sequence is 16 residues long. V was pared by 5 bases and J by 8 bases, with 9 bases of the junction left unmatched. Germline V CDR1 and CDR2: LGHNA, YSLEER. CDR3 region: CASSFGVTSGGGTQYF. The CDR3 nucleotides are TGCGCCAGCAGCTTTGGGGTGACTAGCGGGGGGGGTACGCAGTATTTT.

The chain uses TRBV7-2 and TRBJ2-4, with D hard to call. The CDR3 runs 14 residues. CDR1 and CDR2 from the germline V gene are SGHTA and FQGNSA. Trimming stripped 1 base from V and 5 bases from J, with 9 bases between. The CDR3 reads CASSLEFFQNIQYF. The CDR3 nucleotides are TGTGCCAGCAGCTTAGAGTTCTTCCAAAACATTCAGTACTTC.

The chain employs TRBV6-1 and TRBJ2-1; D gene ambiguous. Trimming cost V 0 bases and J 2 bases, with 8 bases left between them. The CDR3 loop spans 15 amino acids. CDR1 and CDR2 (germline): MNHNS, SASEGT. CDR3 region: CASSEAGVTYNEQFF. CDR3 in DNA: TGTGCCAGCAGTGAAGCTGGGGTCACCTACAATGAGCAGTTCTTC.

V is TRBV7-3 and J is TRBJ1-1; D gene unclear. CDR1 is SGHTA, CDR2 FQGTGA, per germline. The CDR3 extends over 20 amino acids. V lost 5 bases, J lost 3 bases, and 31 bases lay in between. CDR3 DNA sequence: TGTGCCAGCAGCCCCACCCCGGGCCAACAAATTGGGCGTGTGTACACTGAAGCTTTCTTT. This codes for CASSPTPGQQIGRVYTEAFF.

The genes are TRBV5-1 and TRBJ1-3, with D unclear. The CDR3 spans 15 residues. Looked up from germline, CDR1 is SGHRS and CDR2 is YFSETQ. Trimming took off 4 bases at V and 0 bases at J, with 11 bases between the two ends. This chain's CDR3 is CASSPDWSSGNTIYF. The DNA of the CDR3 is TGCGCCAGCAGCCCCGACTGGAGCTCTGGAAACACCATATATTTT.

The chain links TRBV19 to TRBJ1-1; a possible D gene is TRBD1 (5 bases). CDR1 is LNHDA and CDR2 is SQIVND in the germline V gene (reference sequence). V was pared by 5 bases and J by 2 bases, with 12 bases between. This CDR3 comprises 14 residues. The CDR3 spells CASSFRGGNTEAFF. The CDR3 DNA sequence: TGTGCCAGTAGTTTCCGGGGGGGTAACACTGAAGCTTTCTTT.

The chain links TRBV10-3 to TRBJ2-2; D is ambiguous. The CDR3 covers 15 residues. Trimming stripped 0 bases from V and 5 bases from J, with 10 bases between. Germline CDR1 is ENHRY and CDR2 is SYGVKD. The CDR3 nucleotides are TGTGCCATCAGTGAGTCTGGCGTGGGGACCGGGGAGCTGTTTTTT. Protein product: CAISESGVGTGELFF.